This T cell receptor beta chain was documented in a study of preoperative IRX-2 immunotherapy in early breast cancer. V trimming: 0 bases; J trimming: 0 bases; junction bases outside the gene matches: 5. The germline V gene encodes CDR1 SQVTM and CDR2 ANQGSEA. This CDR3 has 17 residues. Here immunoSEQ multiplex PCR was the method, and the copy in TCRdb shows in-frame clones only, minus some. Of 40,000 to 45,000 clones in the sample, around 96% are singletons; the top ten hold about 1.6%. Treatment specified: preoperative locoregional IRX-2 cytokine immunotherapy. Preoperative locoregional IRX-2 cytokine immunotherapy was tested in the phase Ib source study.

The clonotype was recovered from a human donor with breast cancer. V usage is TRBV29-1 and J usage is TRBJ2-6; 7 positions agree with TRBD1. This specimen consisted of tumor tissue, obtained after IRX-2 immunotherapy. CDR3 region: CSVEERYRGSGANVLTF. The CDR3 nucleotides are TGCAGCGTTGAAGAGAGATACAGGGGCTCTGGGGCCAACGTCCTGACTTTC. Based on the CDR3 plus reference TRBV29-1 and TRBJ2-6, the full variable domain is SAVISQKPSRDICQRGTSLTIQCQVDSQVTMMFWYRQQPGQSLTLIATANQGSEATYESGFVIDKFPISRPNLTFSTLTVSNMSPEDSSIYLCSVEERYRGSGANVLTFGAGSRLTVL.